The rows below give T cell receptor beta chains drawn from one sample of a study of cytomegalovirus exposure and HLA in healthy donors. Sequencing used immunoSEQ multiplex PCR; TCRdb keeps in-frame clones, though not all of them. Among tens of thousands of clones, about 95% were seen once, and the ten largest hold around 0.69%. Material: PBMCs. These receptors originate from a woman aged 18-29 years in good health and CMV-seronegative. Each CDR3 is given with its conserved first and last residue. A D gene is named only where the DNA matches it firmly. For some rows the clone size is stated as once, few or many, or as a class when expanded; others skip it.

V gene	D gene	clone size	J gene	CDR3 protein	CDR3 DNA
TRBV14	.	.	TRBJ2-3	CASSRLQAVITDTQYF	TGTGCCAGCAGCCGGCTGCAAGCGGTTATCACAGATACGCAGTATTTT
TRBV9	.	.	TRBJ1-4	CASSVGQTTNEKLFF	TGTGCCAGCAGCGTAGGGCAGACAACTAATGAAAAACTGTTTTTT
TRBV19	.	.	TRBJ2-7	CASSMRAQDEQYF	TGTGCCAGTAGTATGCGGGCCCAGGACGAGCAGTACTTC
TRBV28	.	.	TRBJ1-2	CASRLRSEGYGYTF	TGTGCCAGCAGACTTAGGTCCGAGGGCTATGGCTACACCTTC
TRBV5-4	.	.	TRBJ1-5	CASSLWESGNQPQHF	TGTGCCAGCAGCTTGTGGGAGTCGGGCAATCAGCCCCAGCATTTT
TRBV5-1	TRBD1	.	TRBJ2-1	CASSTTGGRNNEQFF	TGCGCCAGCAGCACGACAGGGGGCAGGAACAATGAGCAGTTCTTC
TRBV29-1	TRBD2	.	TRBJ2-5	CSVEGLAGGESSETQYF	TGCAGCGTGGAGGGACTAGCGGGAGGCGAGAGCTCAGAGACCCAGTACTTC
TRBV7-2	TRBD1	once	TRBJ2-5	CASSFDRVAQETQYF	TGTGCCAGCAGCTTCGACAGGGTCGCGCAAGAGACCCAGTACTTC
TRBV7-2	.	.	TRBJ1-3	CASSPRGLSGVGGNTIYF	TGTGCCAGCAGCCCCCGGGGTCTTTCGGGGGTGGGAGGAAACACCATATATTTT
TRBV6-4	.	.	TRBJ2-2	CASSGARDTGELFF	TGTGCCAGCAGTGGGGCCAGGGACACCGGGGAGCTGTTTTTT
TRBV6-1	TRBD1	.	TRBJ1-1	CASIRQGNTEAFF	TGTGCCAGCATCCGACAGGGTAACACTGAAGCTTTCTTT
TRBV6-6	.	.	TRBJ2-1	CASSSRAVSYNEQFF	TGTGCCAGCAGTTCCCGAGCGGTCTCCTACAATGAGCAGTTCTTC
TRBV19	TRBD2	.	TRBJ2-7	CASSIVQTQGLEKQYF	TGTGCCAGTAGTATCGTTCAGACGCAGGGACTAGAGAAGCAGTACTTC
TRBV18	.	.	TRBJ1-1	CASSPSVLARTEAFF	TGTGCCAGCTCACCGTCGGTTCTGGCGAGGACTGAAGCTTTCTTT
TRBV5-1	TRBD1	.	TRBJ2-7	CASSSPGQGAYEQYF	TGCGCCAGCAGCTCTCCGGGACAGGGGGCCTACGAGCAGTACTTC
TRBV4-3	.	.	TRBJ2-3	CASSQQVYTDTQYF	TGCGCCAGCAGCCAACAGGTCTACACAGATACGCAGTATTTT
TRBV5-1	TRBD2	.	TRBJ2-7	CASSLGRGLAEDSYEQYF	TGCGCCAGCAGCTTGGGGCGGGGTCTAGCGGAGGACTCCTACGAGCAGTACTTC
TRBV7-9	.	.	TRBJ1-4	CASSPDRHGEKLFF	TGTGCCAGCAGTCCCGACAGGCACGGGGAAAAACTGTTTTTT
TRBV7-6	.	.	TRBJ2-1	CASSLGQGSSYNEQFF	TGTGCCAGCAGCTTAGGGCAGGGCAGCTCCTACAATGAGCAGTTCTTC
TRBV5-1	TRBD1	.	TRBJ2-2	CASSIQGNANTGELFF	TGCGCCAGCAGCATACAGGGGAACGCGAACACCGGGGAGCTGTTTTTT
TRBV30	.	.	TRBJ1-5	CAWSRGLDSNQPQHF	TGTGCCTGGAGTCGGGGATTAGATAGCAATCAGCCCCAGCATTTT
TRBV6-5	TRBD2	once	TRBJ2-1	CASRRGTSSYNEQFF	TGTGCCAGCAGGCGTGGGACTAGCAGCTACAATGAGCAGTTCTTC
TRBV9	TRBD2	.	TRBJ2-5	CASSLDPGLAGPLNF	TGTGCCAGCAGCTTAGACCCGGGACTAGCGGGACCACTCAACTTC
TRBV6-1	TRBD1	.	TRBJ1-1	CASRDRVANTEAFF	TGTGCCAGCAGAGACAGGGTAGCGAACACTGAAGCTTTCTTT
TRBV10-1	.	.	TRBJ2-5	CASSRGGPQETQYF	TGCGCCAGCAGCCGAGGGGGACCCCAAGAGACCCAGTACTTC
TRBV7-9	.	.	TRBJ1-6	CASSLARALDNSPLHF	TGTGCCAGCAGCTTAGCGCGAGCCCTAGATAATTCACCCCTCCACTTT
TRBV7-9	TRBD1	once	TRBJ2-7	CASSVPDREYEQYF	TGTGCCAGCAGCGTCCCGGACAGGGAATACGAGCAGTACTTC
TRBV7-9	TRBD1	.	TRBJ1-4	CASSRGQLTTNEKLFF	TGTGCCAGCAGCCGGGGACAGCTGACAACTAATGAAAAACTGTTTTTT
TRBV9	TRBD2	once	TRBJ2-1	CASSVGGGLGNEQFF	TGTGCCAGCAGCGTAGGGGGAGGGTTAGGCAATGAGCAGTTCTTC
TRBV14	.	.	TRBJ1-2	CASSRTGYQAQGGYTF	TGTGCCAGCAGCCGTACAGGGTATCAGGCCCAGGGTGGCTACACCTTC
TRBV11-2	TRBD1	.	TRBJ2-7	CASSLDLGTGSYEQYF	TGTGCCAGCAGCTTAGATCTGGGGACAGGTTCCTACGAGCAGTACTTC
TRBV28	.	.	TRBJ1-1	CASNSNTEAFF	TGTGCCAGTAATTCGAACACTGAAGCTTTCTTT
TRBV27	TRBD2	.	TRBJ2-1	CASSFLTSIEQFF	TGTGCCAGCAGTTTTTTGACTAGCATTGAGCAGTTCTTC
TRBV7-9	.	.	TRBJ1-5	CASSFSSLEPQHF	TGTGCCAGCAGCTTTTCCTCCCTAGAGCCCCAGCATTTT
TRBV7-6	.	.	TRBJ1-2	CASSPQGSYGYTF	TGTGCCAGCAGCCCCCAGGGGAGCTATGGCTACACCTTC
TRBV18	TRBD1	.	TRBJ2-5	CASSPRDRTRPVQETQYF	TGTGCCAGCTCACCACGGGACAGGACACGACCAGTTCAAGAGACCCAGTACTTC
TRBV6-4	TRBD2	.	TRBJ2-1	CASRPSPSGYNEQFF	TGTGCCAGCAGGCCAAGCCCTAGCGGCTACAATGAGCAGTTCTTC
TRBV19	TRBD1	once	TRBJ1-2	CASSTRGQGLSGYTF	TGTGCCAGTAGTACACGTGGACAGGGGTTAAGTGGCTACACCTTC
TRBV5-1	.	.	TRBJ1-5	CASSLEPGVPDQPQHF	TGCGCCAGCAGCTTGGAGCCGGGGGTCCCCGATCAGCCCCAGCATTTT
TRBV5-1	TRBD2	.	TRBJ2-1	CASSTNGGSGNEQFF	TGCGCCAGCAGCACGAATGGCGGGAGTGGGAATGAGCAGTTCTTC
TRBV21-1	.	.	TRBJ1-1	CASSQDGGRPEAFF	TGTGCCAGCAGCCAAGATGGAGGGAGGCCTGAAGCTTTCTTT
TRBV28	TRBD1	.	TRBJ2-7	CASRGPGQGAGEQYF	TGTGCCAGCAGAGGGCCGGGACAGGGGGCGGGGGAGCAGTACTTC
TRBV7-2	.	.	TRBJ2-3	CASSLGGTSTDTQYF	TGTGCCAGCAGCTTAGGCGGCACTAGCACAGATACGCAGTATTTT
TRBV5-8	TRBD1	.	TRBJ2-1	CASSWTGQYNEQFF	TGTGCCAGCAGCTGGACGGGACAGTACAATGAGCAGTTCTTC
TRBV5-4	.	.	TRBJ2-3	CASSPVARSISDTQYF	TGTGCCAGCAGCCCGGTGGCGAGGTCTATTTCCGATACGCAGTATTTT
TRBV28	.	.	TRBJ1-1	CASGAEVDKGNTEAFF	TGTGCCAGCGGGGCCGAAGTGGACAAGGGGAACACTGAAGCTTTCTTT
TRBV5-1	TRBD2	.	TRBJ2-1	CASSPSGGPTFSYNEQFF	TGCGCCAGCAGCCCTAGCGGGGGGCCGACTTTTTCCTACAATGAGCAGTTCTTC
TRBV18	.	.	TRBJ1-1	CASSPPGTGNTEAFF	TGTGCCAGCTCACCACCGGGCACAGGGAACACTGAAGCTTTCTTT
TRBV28	TRBD1	.	TRBJ1-1	CASRRQGRAEAFF	TGTGCCAGCAGACGACAGGGGAGGGCTGAAGCTTTCTTT
TRBV29-1	.	.	TRBJ2-7	CSVEDSGYEQYF	TGCAGCGTTGAAGACTCAGGGTACGAGCAGTACTTC
TRBV29-1	.	.	TRBJ1-5	CSVGSSQGPQHF	TGCAGCGTCGGTAGTAGTCAGGGGCCCCAGCATTTT
TRBV11-2	TRBD2	.	TRBJ2-7	CASSLRWGTSGTAPREQYF	TGTGCCAGCAGCCTCCGCTGGGGGACTAGCGGGACCGCCCCTCGGGAGCAGTACTTC
TRBV13	TRBD2	once	TRBJ2-1	CASSYPKLAGRYNEQFF	TGTGCCAGCAGCTACCCGAAACTAGCGGGACGCTACAATGAGCAGTTCTTC